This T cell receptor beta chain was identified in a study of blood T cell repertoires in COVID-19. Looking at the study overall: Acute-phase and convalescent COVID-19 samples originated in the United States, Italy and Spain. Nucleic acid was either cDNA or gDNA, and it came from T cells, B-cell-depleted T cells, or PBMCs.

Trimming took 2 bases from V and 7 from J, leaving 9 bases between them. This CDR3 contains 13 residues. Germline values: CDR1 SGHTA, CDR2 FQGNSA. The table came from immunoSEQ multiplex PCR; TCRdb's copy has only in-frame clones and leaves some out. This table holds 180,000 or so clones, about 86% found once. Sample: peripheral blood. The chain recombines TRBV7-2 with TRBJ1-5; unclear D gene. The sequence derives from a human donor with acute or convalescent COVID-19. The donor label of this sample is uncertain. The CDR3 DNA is TGTGCCAGCAGCTTAAGTTGGAGGCAGCCCCAGCATTTT. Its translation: CASSLSWRQPQHF.